Listed below are T cell receptor beta chains from one sample, sequenced in a study of blood T cells in healthy people across ages. Each CDR3 protein gets one entry after TCRdb re-called the 5' RACE reads with MiXCR. The table has approximately 730,000 distinct CDR3 sequences, roughly 47% seen once; the top ten hold under 25%. The sample was blood. The receptors come from a woman in her sixties in good health. The CDR3 runs from the conserved cysteine through the conserved F or W. A D gene is named only where the DNA matches it firmly. Where a row states a size, it is once, few, many or the class of an expanded clone; other rows omit it.

d_call	v_call	j_call	clone_size	cdr3_aa	cdr3_nt
TRBD2	TRBV20-1	TRBJ2-5	few	CSATGTSGVGETQYF	TGCAGTGCAACCGGGACTAGCGGGGTTGGCGAGACCCAGTACTTC
NA	TRBV20-1	TRBJ2-1	NA	CSARLTRAEPHNEQFF	TGCAGTGCTAGACTCACGCGAGCGGAACCTCACAATGAGCAGTTCTTC
NA	TRBV7-9	TRBJ1-4	few	CASSLRGSGRINEKLFF	TGTGCCAGCAGCTTACGGGGTTCAGGACGGATTAATGAAAAACTGTTTTTT
TRBD2	TRBV20-1	TRBJ2-5	NA	CSASLPAGGPETQYF	TGCAGTGCTAGCCTTCCTGCGGGGGGGCCGGAGACCCAGTACTTC
NA	TRBV6-1	TRBJ2-7	NA	CASSESTSEQYF	TGTGCCAGCAGTGAATCCACATCAGAGCAGTACTTC
NA	TRBV20-1	TRBJ2-2	NA	CSARFGTTDTGELFF	TGCAGTGCCCGGTTTGGGACCACGGACACCGGGGAGCTGTTTTTT
NA	TRBV6-6	TRBJ1-2	NA	CASSPLTGGHGYTF	TGTGCCAGCAGTCCACTAACAGGCGGTCATGGCTACACCTTC
TRBD1	TRBV7-3	TRBJ1-6	NA	CAGPGTGPHSPLHF	TGTGCCGGTCCCGGGACAGGGCCTCATTCACCCCTCCACTTT
NA	TRBV12-3/TRBV12-4	TRBJ2-7	many	CASSLQTYEQYF	TGTGCCAGCAGCCTCCAGACCTACGAGCAGTACTTC
NA	TRBV12-3/TRBV12-4	TRBJ2-1	NA	CASSLRTDTPFF	TGTGCCAGCAGTTTGCGGACCGACACCCCGTTCTTC
NA	TRBV6-6	TRBJ2-7	few	CASSYSQTASYEQYF	TGTGCCAGCAGTTACTCCCAGACAGCCTCCTACGAGCAGTACTTC
TRBD1	TRBV27	TRBJ2-5	many	CASSPTGGQETQYF	TGTGCCAGCAGTCCCACAGGGGGCCAAGAGACCCAGTACTTC
NA	TRBV6-5	TRBJ2-2	few	CASTLPGTGELFF	TGTGCCAGCACGCTCCCGGGGACCGGGGAGCTGTTTTTT
NA	TRBV7-9	TRBJ2-5	NA	CASSSPSTGKNQETQYF	TGTGCCAGCAGCTCCCCTTCGACAGGAAAAAACCAAGAGACCCAGTACTTC
NA	TRBV7-3	TRBJ2-2	NA	CASSTNRDGELFF	TGTGCCAGCAGCACCAACAGGGACGGGGAGCTGTTTTTT
TRBD2	TRBV20-1	TRBJ2-3	NA	CSARGRTSGRALDTQYF	TGCAGTGCTAGAGGACGGACTAGCGGGAGGGCTCTAGATACGCAGTATTTT
NA	TRBV9	TRBJ1-2	NA	CAGSVGTASNYGSTF	TGTGCCGGTAGCGTAGGAACAGCCTCTAACTATGGCTCCACCTTC
TRBD2	TRBV5-1	TRBJ2-3	many	CASSSGLAGAKDTQYF	TGCGCCAGCAGCTCTGGACTAGCGGGAGCGAAAGATACGCAGTATTTT
NA	TRBV3-1	TRBJ2-7	few	CASSQEARPSGEQYF	TGTGCCAGCAGCCAAGAAGCCCGGCCTTCCGGCGAGCAGTACTTC
NA	TRBV20-1	TRBJ1-1	few	CSTGWGNTEAFF	TGCAGTACCGGTTGGGGGAACACTGAAGCTTTCTTT
NA	TRBV12-3/TRBV12-4	TRBJ2-6	many	CASSLPGANVLTF	TGTGCCAGCAGTTTACCTGGGGCCAACGTCCTGACTTTC
NA	TRBV6-2/TRBV6-3	TRBJ2-7	NA	CASSLGRLEKQYF	TGTGCCAGCAGTTTGGGCAGGTTGGAGAAGCAGTACTTC
NA	TRBV7-2	TRBJ2-1	once	CASSPRVRAIQETQFF	TGTGCCAGCAGCCCCCGGGTCAGGGCGATCCAAGAGACCCAGTTCTTC
TRBD2	TRBV29-1	TRBJ2-7	many	CSVDSATSNYEQYF	TGCAGCGTTGATTCCGCGACTAGCAACTACGAGCAGTACTTC
TRBD2	TRBV7-8	TRBJ2-5	few	CASSLGTSGAQGETQYF	TGTGCCAGCAGCTTAGGGACTAGCGGGGCCCAGGGGGAGACCCAGTACTTC
NA	TRBV7-9	TRBJ2-5	NA	CASSHPADLGLEQYF	TGTGCCAGCAGCCATCCGGCGGATCTCGGGCTTGAGCAGTACTTC
TRBD1	TRBV2	TRBJ2-1	NA	CASRDDRDSEHEQFF	TGTGCCAGCAGGGACGACCGGGACAGCGAGCATGAGCAGTTCTTC
NA	TRBV7-3	TRBJ2-1	many	CASSLIESSYNEQFF	TGTGCCAGCAGCTTAATCGAAAGCTCCTACAATGAGCAGTTCTTC
NA	TRBV5-1	TRBJ1-4	few	CASSLGGGGTNEKLFF	TGCGCCAGCAGCTTGGGGGGCGGTGGAACTAATGAAAAACTGTTTTTT
TRBD1	TRBV3-1	TRBJ1-1	NA	CASSHGQGTEAFF	TGTGCCAGCAGCCATGGACAGGGGACTGAAGCTTTCTTT
TRBD1	TRBV7-3	TRBJ2-7	few	CASSRAGGTEQYF	TGTGCCAGCTCAAGGGCAGGGGGCACCGAGCAGTACTTC
NA	TRBV6-6	TRBJ2-1	NA	CAILNRGSDEQFF	TGTGCCATCCTTAACCGGGGGAGTGATGAGCAGTTCTTC
TRBD2	TRBV7-6	TRBJ2-3	NA	CASSPRRGLAGISTDTQYF	TGTGCCAGCAGCCCACGCCGGGGCTTAGCGGGGATTAGCACAGATACGCAGTATTTT
NA	TRBV7-9	TRBJ2-1	NA	CASSLKENYNEQFF	TGTGCCAGCAGCTTAAAGGAGAACTACAATGAGCAGTTCTTC
NA	TRBV29-1	TRBJ1-1	NA	CSVVSGQSEAFF	TGCAGCGTTGTCTCAGGGCAGTCTGAAGCTTTCTTT
TRBD2	TRBV30	TRBJ2-1	NA	CAWSLSRTSSYNEQFF	TGTGCCTGGAGCCTCTCCCGGACTAGCTCCTACAATGAGCAGTTCTTC
TRBD2	TRBV20-1	TRBJ2-3	NA	CSAREGRGGDTQYF	TGCAGTGCTAGAGAAGGTCGGGGGGGGGATACGCAGTATTTT
NA	TRBV7-9	TRBJ1-4	few	CASSPMRLGEKLFF	TGTGCCAGCAGCCCCATGAGGCTCGGGGAAAAACTGTTTTTT
NA	TRBV29-1	TRBJ2-2	many	CSVEIVAGELFF	TGCAGCGTTGAAATAGTGGCTGGGGAGCTGTTTTTT
TRBD2	TRBV6-4	TRBJ2-7	NA	CASRVGTSGGKHYEQYF	TGTGCCAGCAGGGTCGGGACTAGCGGGGGGAAACACTACGAGCAGTACTTC
NA	TRBV5-6	TRBJ2-7	NA	CASSFQGPLREQYF	TGTGCCAGCAGTTTCCAGGGACCTCTGCGCGAGCAGTACTTC
TRBD1	TRBV20-1	TRBJ1-6	NA	CSARGQGSYNSPLHF	TGCAGTGCTAGGGGACAGGGATCCTATAATTCACCTCTCCACTTT
NA	TRBV20-1	TRBJ1-5	NA	CSASVTGAGGQPQHF	TGCAGTGCAAGTGTGACGGGGGCCGGGGGTCAGCCCCAGCATTTT
NA	TRBV4-3	TRBJ2-1	many	CASSQDRSSYNEQFF	TGCGCCAGCAGCCAAGATCGGAGCTCCTACAATGAGCAGTTCTTC
NA	TRBV12-3/TRBV12-4	TRBJ2-7	few	CASRGTGGLYEQYF	TGTGCCAGCCGAGGAACAGGTGGGCTCTACGAGCAGTACTTC
NA	TRBV29-1	TRBJ1-4	few	CSVEDQEKLFF	TGCAGCGTTGAAGATCAAGAAAAACTGTTTTTT
TRBD2	TRBV20-1	TRBJ2-5	NA	CSASTTSGEETQYF	TGCAGTGCTAGTACCACTAGCGGGGAAGAGACCCAGTACTTC
NA	TRBV20-1	TRBJ2-7	NA	CSAGVHGSSYEQYF	TGCAGTGCTGGGGTCCACGGGAGCTCCTACGAGCAGTACTTC
NA	TRBV20-1	TRBJ1-5	NA	CSARSPGREIQPQHF	TGCAGTGCTAGGTCCCCGGGGCGAGAGATTCAGCCCCAGCATTTT
TRBD2	TRBV20-1	TRBJ2-7	few	CSARPTSGASYEQYF	TGCAGTGCTAGGCCTACTAGCGGGGCCTCCTACGAGCAGTACTTC
TRBD1	TRBV7-9	TRBJ2-1	NA	CASSLPRTGGDNEQFF	TGTGCCAGCAGCTTACCCCGGACAGGGGGAGACAATGAGCAGTTCTTC
TRBD2	TRBV20-1	TRBJ2-1	NA	CSASGRDYNEQFF	TGCAGCGCTAGCGGTAGGGACTACAATGAGCAGTTCTTC
TRBD1	TRBV28	TRBJ1-4	NA	CASSLSGGGTNEKLFF	TGTGCCAGCAGTTTGTCAGGGGGAGGGACTAATGAAAAACTGTTTTTT
TRBD2	TRBV24-1	TRBJ2-1	few	CATSVSGRAFGEQFF	TGTGCCACCAGTGTTAGCGGGAGGGCTTTTGGTGAGCAGTTCTTC
NA	TRBV20-1	TRBJ2-7	NA	CSARAPDTSYEQYF	TGCAGTGCTAGAGCCCCGGACACGTCCTACGAGCAGTATTTC
TRBD1	TRBV28	TRBJ2-1	few	CASSSQDRGPFEFF	TGTGCCAGCAGTTCCCAGGACAGGGGGCCCTTCGAGTTCTTC
TRBD2	TRBV5-1	TRBJ2-5	few	CASSLAGLAGVETQYF	TGCGCCAGCAGCTTGGCCGGACTAGCGGGAGTGGAGACCCAGTACTTC
NA	TRBV7-7	TRBJ2-2	NA	CASSLAPRGELFF	TGTGCTAGCAGTCTTGCCCCCCGCGGGGAGCTGTTTTTT
NA	TRBV28	TRBJ1-4	NA	CASRPPVSRDEKLFF	TGTGCCAGCAGACCCCCGGTCAGTAGAGATGAAAAACTGTTTTTT